This T cell receptor beta chain is drawn from a study of blood T cell repertoires in COVID-19. Across the study: Collection of acute and convalescent COVID-19 samples took place in the United States, Italy and Spain. T cells, B-cell-depleted T cells, or PBMCs supplied cDNA or gDNA.

On this clone: The sample holds other DNA sequences that translate to the same CDR3.

Sequencing used immunoSEQ multiplex PCR; TCRdb keeps in-frame clones, though not all of them. The data show around 220,000 clones, around 80% seen once. The TCR comes from a woman aged 35 to 49 with active or convalescent COVID-19. Sequences were obtained from peripheral blood.

The CDR3 DNA is TGTGCCAGCAGCTTACAGCGGTCCTCCTACAATGAGCAGTTCTTC. This encodes CASSLQRSSYNEQFF. J is TRBJ2-1 and V is TRBV7-9; D may be TRBD2 (5 bases). The CDR3 is 15 residues long. V shed 2 bases and J shed 0 bases, with 8 bases lying between them. CDR1 and CDR2 (germline): SEHNR, FQNEAQ (reference sequence).